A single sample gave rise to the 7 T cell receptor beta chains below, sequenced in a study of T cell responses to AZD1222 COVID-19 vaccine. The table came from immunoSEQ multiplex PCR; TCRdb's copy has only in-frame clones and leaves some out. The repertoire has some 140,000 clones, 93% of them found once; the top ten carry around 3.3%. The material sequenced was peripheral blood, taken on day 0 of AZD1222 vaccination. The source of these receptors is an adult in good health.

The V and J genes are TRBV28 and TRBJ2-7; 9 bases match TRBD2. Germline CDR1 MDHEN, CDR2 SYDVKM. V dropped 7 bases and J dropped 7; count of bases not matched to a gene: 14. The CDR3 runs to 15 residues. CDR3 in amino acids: CASIRPGSGSREQYF. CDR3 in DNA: TGTGCCAGCATCCGACCGGGTAGCGGGAGTAGAGAGCAGTACTTC.

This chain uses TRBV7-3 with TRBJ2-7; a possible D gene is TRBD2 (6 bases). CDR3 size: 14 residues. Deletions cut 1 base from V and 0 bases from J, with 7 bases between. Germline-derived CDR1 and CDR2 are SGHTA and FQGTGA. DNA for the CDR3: TGTGCCAGCAGCTTAAGCGGGAACTCCTACGAGCAGTACTTC. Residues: CASSLSGNSYEQYF.

As DNA, the CDR3 is TGTGCCTGGAGCCCTACCCTGGTCCTGCCATTTGGCTATGGCTACACCTTC. Translated, it gives CAWSPTLVLPFGYGYTF. The rearrangement joins TRBV30 to TRBJ1-2; no definite D call. The V end lost 3 bases, the J end lost 4 bases, and 24 bases lay between the germline ends. Germline V CDR1 and CDR2: GTSNPN, SVGIG (reference sequence). The CDR3 has 17 amino acids.

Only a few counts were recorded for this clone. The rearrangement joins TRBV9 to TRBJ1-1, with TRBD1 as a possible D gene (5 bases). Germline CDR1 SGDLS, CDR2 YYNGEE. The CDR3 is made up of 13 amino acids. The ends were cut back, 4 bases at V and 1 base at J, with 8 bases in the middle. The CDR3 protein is CASSQDTNTEAFF. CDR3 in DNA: TGTGCCAGCAGCCAGGACACGAACACTGAAGCTTTCTTT.

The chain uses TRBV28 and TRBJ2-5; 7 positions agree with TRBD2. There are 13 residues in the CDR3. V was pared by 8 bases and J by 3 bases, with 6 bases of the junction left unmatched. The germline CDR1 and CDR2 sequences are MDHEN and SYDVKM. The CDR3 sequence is CASSEAGEETQYF. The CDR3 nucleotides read TGTGCCAGCTCGGAGGCGGGAGAAGAGACCCAGTACTTC.

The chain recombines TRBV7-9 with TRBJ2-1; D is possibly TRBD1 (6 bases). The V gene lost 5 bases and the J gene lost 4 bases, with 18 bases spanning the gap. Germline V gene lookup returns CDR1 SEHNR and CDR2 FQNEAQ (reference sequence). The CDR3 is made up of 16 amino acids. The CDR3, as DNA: TGTGCCAGCAGCCAACCAGGGACATTAGGATACAATGAGCAGTTCTTC. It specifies CASSQPGTLGYNEQFF.

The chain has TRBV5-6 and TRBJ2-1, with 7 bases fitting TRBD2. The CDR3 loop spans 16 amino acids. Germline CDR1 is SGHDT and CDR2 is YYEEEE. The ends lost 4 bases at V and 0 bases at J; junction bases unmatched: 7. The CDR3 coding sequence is TGTGCCAGCAGCCCGCTAGCGGATAGCTCCTACAATGAGCAGTTCTTC. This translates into CASSPLADSSYNEQFF.